These T cell receptor beta chains were read from a single sample in a study of beta chain features in type 1 diabetes. Produced via immunoSEQ multiplex PCR; TCRdb's table is partial and in-frame only. The data show under 950,000 clones, about a sixth seen once. Sequences were obtained from naive CD4+ T cells from blood. The receptors originated from a woman aged 18-29 years in good health. The CDR3 runs from the conserved cysteine through the conserved F or W. The D gene is left open where the match is weak. Clone size, where shown, is once, few, many, or a class for clones that have expanded.

J,V,D,size,CDR3,DNA
TRBJ2-3,TRBV4-3,TRBD2,NA,CASPRGREGNTDTQYF,TGCGCCAGCCCCCGTGGGCGGGAGGGCAACACAGATACGCAGTATTTT
TRBJ2-7,TRBV19,NA,few,CASSITQGPYEQYF,TGTGCCAGTAGTATAACACAGGGTCCCTACGAGCAGTACTTC
TRBJ2-1,TRBV9,NA,NA,CASSVEGQTYNEQFF,TGTGCCAGCAGCGTAGAGGGACAAACCTACAATGAGCAGTTCTTC
TRBJ2-5,TRBV7-8,NA,NA,CASSLGGTTETQYF,TGTGCCAGCAGCTTAGGCGGCACTACCGAGACCCAGTACTTC
TRBJ2-7,TRBV2,NA,NA,CASSVPAASYEQYF,TGTGCCAGCAGTGTTCCAGCGGCCTCCTACGAGCAGTACTTC
TRBJ2-3,TRBV7-3,TRBD2,NA,CASSSDRGDLNTQYF,TGTGCCAGCAGCTCTGATCGGGGGGATCTGAATACGCAGTATTTT
TRBJ1-2,TRBV19,NA,NA,CASSISNYGYTF,TGTGCCAGTAGTATATCTAACTATGGCTACACCTTC
TRBJ1-5,TRBV7-2,NA,NA,CASSPGFRSAPNQPQHF,TGTGCCAGCAGCCCAGGTTTCAGGTCGGCCCCCAATCAGCCCCAGCATTTT
TRBJ2-7,TRBV2,TRBD2,NA,CASGLADEQYF,TGTGCCAGCGGACTAGCGGACGAGCAGTACTTC
TRBJ1-4,TRBV6-6,TRBD1,NA,CASSYSWTGDEKLFF,TGTGCCAGCAGTTACTCCTGGACAGGGGACGAAAAACTGTTTTTT
TRBJ2-2,TRBV18,TRBD2,few,CASSPTGGLAEYGTGELFF,TGTGCCAGCTCACCGACAGGGGGACTAGCGGAATACGGCACCGGGGAGCTGTTTTTT